This paragraph covers one T cell receptor beta chain sequence. Repertoires were generated with immunoSEQ multiplex PCR, while TCRdb's copy carries only in-frame clones and drops some. The data show approximately 71,000 clones, around nine tenths seen once. Germline trimming cut 8 bases from V and 1 base from J; bases unmatched to any gene: 17. The germline V gene encodes CDR1 PRHDT and CDR2 FYEKMQ (reference sequence). The CDR3 consists of 19 residues. The sample comes from a study of blood T cell repertoires in COVID-19. Background on the study: The United States, Italy and Spain supplied acute and convalescent COVID-19 samples. T cells, B-cell-depleted T cells, or PBMCs provided the cDNA or gDNA that served as material.

The rearrangement uses TRBV13 and TRBJ2-2; 9 nucleotides agree with TRBD2. The sequenced sample consisted of peripheral blood. This receptor was identified in a woman aged 18-29 years with acute or convalescent COVID-19. This chain's CDR3 is CASRAQRGATGLNTGELFF. CDR3 nucleotides: TGTGCCAGCCGCGCCCAGCGGGGGGCCACCGGCTTGAACACCGGGGAGCTGTTTTTT.